This is a list of T cell receptor beta chains from one sample in a study of OX40 agonist ivuxolimab in advanced cancers. Using immunoSEQ multiplex PCR, the repertoire was profiled, and TCRdb retains in-frame clones only, with some absent. Of about 69,000 clones listed, 80% to 90% were seen once; the top ten hold 5.5% to 8%. Sample: CD4+ or CD8+ T cells sorted from blood, taken in a trial of the OX40 agonist ivuxolimab. These receptors came from an adult with an advanced solid tumor such as melanoma, head and neck, liver or kidney cancer. Each CDR3 is given with its conserved first and last residue. The order of the fields is V gene, D gene, J gene, clone size, CDR3 DNA, CDR3 protein. D genes are given only for firm matches. Part of the rows lack a size; the others show once, few, many or a class for expanded clones.

>TRBV7-9|NA|TRBJ2-5|NA
TGTGCCAGCAGCTACGTCCAAGAGACCCAGTACTTC
CASSYVQETQYF
>TRBV25-1|NA|TRBJ2-7|NA
TGTGCCAGCAGTGAATCGACACTGTCACCGGGCGAGCAGTACTTC
CASSESTLSPGEQYF
>TRBV16|NA|TRBJ2-7|NA
TGTGCCAGCAGCCAAGGCATTTCCTCCTACGAGCAGTACTTC
CASSQGISSYEQYF
>TRBV5-1|TRBD1|TRBJ1-1|NA
TGCGCCAGCAGCTCCGGGACAGGGATAGAAGCTTTCTTT
CASSSGTGIEAFF
>TRBV7-9|TRBD1|TRBJ1-4|NA
TGTGCCAGCAGCGCAAGACAGGGGCTAGGGAATGAAAAACTGTTTTTT
CASSARQGLGNEKLFF
>TRBV9|TRBD2|TRBJ2-2|NA
TGTGCCAGCAGCTTGGAGACTAGCGCTCAGGCCGGGGAGCTGTTTTTT
CASSLETSAQAGELFF
>TRBV2|TRBD1|TRBJ2-3|NA
TGTGCCAGCAGCGCCCGGGACAGGGTTCCAGATACGCAGTATTTT
CASSARDRVPDTQYF
>TRBV5-8|NA|TRBJ2-7|NA
TGTGCCAGCAGCCTAGCGCAGAGCTCCTACGAGCAGTACTTC
CASSLAQSSYEQYF
>TRBV13|NA|TRBJ1-5|NA
TGTGCCAGCAGCTTAGGCTATGTGTTGTTCGTTTTCTATTTCAATCAGCCCCAGCATTTT
CASSLGYVLFVFYFNQPQHF
>TRBV2|NA|TRBJ1-2|few
TGTGCCAGCCCAAAGGCGGACTATGGCTACACCTTC
CASPKADYGYTF
>TRBV7-9|TRBD1|TRBJ2-3|NA
TGTGCCAGCAGCTCCGTGACAGGGATCGATACGCAGTATTTT
CASSSVTGIDTQYF
>TRBV11-2|NA|TRBJ1-5|once
TGTGCCAGCAGCGACGGACAGTATAGCAATCAGCCCCAGCATTTT
CASSDGQYSNQPQHF
>TRBV7-9|NA|TRBJ2-7|NA
TGTGCCAGCAGCTCGGTGGGGGGGGCCGAGCAGTACTTC
CASSSVGGAEQYF
>TRBV7-2|NA|TRBJ1-1|NA
TGTGCCAGCAGCTTAGCCAGTCAGGCTTTCTTT
CASSLASQAFF
>TRBV6-5|NA|TRBJ2-7|NA
TGTGCCAGCAGTTACGGGCCAGGACTCTACGAGCAGTACTTC
CASSYGPGLYEQYF
>TRBV25-1|NA|TRBJ1-1|NA
TGTGCCAGCAGTTGGGGACACTTGAACACTGAAGCTTTCTTT
CASSWGHLNTEAFF
>TRBV6-1|NA|TRBJ2-7|once
TGTGCCAGCAGTCAGGGTGAGGATTACGAGCAGTACTTC
CASSQGEDYEQYF
>TRBV27|NA|TRBJ1-1|NA
TGTGCCAGCACTAAAGGGGGGTCCCACACTGAAGCTTTCTTT
CASTKGGSHTEAFF
>TRBV6-6|TRBD2|TRBJ2-7|once
TGTGCCATTCTAGCGGGCTACGAGCAGTACTTC
CAILAGYEQYF
>TRBV5-1|NA|TRBJ2-7|NA
TGCGCCAGCAGCTTGGAAGGGGGGTTCTCCTACGAGCAGTACTTC
CASSLEGGFSYEQYF
>TRBV4-3|NA|TRBJ2-5|once
TGCGCCAGCAGCCAATTTGGGGTACGGCAAGAGACCCAGTACTTC
CASSQFGVRQETQYF
>TRBV5-4|TRBD1|TRBJ2-7|NA
TGTGCCAGCAGCTGGGGGGCGGGACAGGGGGCACCCCTCTACGAGCAGTACTTC
CASSWGAGQGAPLYEQYF
>TRBV30|TRBD2|TRBJ2-7|once
TGTGCCTGGAGTGGGCTACTGAGGACTAGCGGGGGGCCCTCATACGAGCAGTACTTC
CAWSGLLRTSGGPSYEQYF
>TRBV7-9|TRBD1|TRBJ2-7|NA
TGTGCCAGCAGCGTCGACAGGGGGCTCGACGAGCAGTACTTC
CASSVDRGLDEQYF
>TRBV7-9|TRBD2|TRBJ2-1|NA
TGTGCCAGCAGCCGAGCTAGCGGGAGTGATGAGCAGTTCTTC
CASSRASGSDEQFF
>TRBV4-3|NA|TRBJ1-2|NA
TGCGCCAGCAGCCAAGATAGTTTGACACAGGCCAACTATGGCTACACCTTC
CASSQDSLTQANYGYTF
>TRBV7-3|NA|TRBJ2-2|NA
TGTGCCAGCAGCTTATATTCTAGCTGGAGGATGAACACCGGGGAGCTGTTTTTT
CASSLYSSWRMNTGELFF
>TRBV4-3|NA|TRBJ1-5|NA
TGCGCCAGCAGCCAAGATAGAGGGGACCCCAATCAGCCCCAGCATTTT
CASSQDRGDPNQPQHF
>TRBV4-2|NA|TRBJ2-7|NA
TGTGCCAGCAGCCAAGAGGGAAGCTCCTACGAGCAGTACTTC
CASSQEGSSYEQYF
>TRBV6-1|NA|TRBJ1-5|medium-sized
TGTGCCAGCAGAGCTACGGAAACTCAGCCCCAGCATTTT
CASRATETQPQHF
>TRBV10-3|NA|TRBJ2-3|NA
TGTGCCACGCTGGAGGGGGGCTCAGATACGCAGTATTTT
CATLEGGSDTQYF
>TRBV9|NA|TRBJ2-7|NA
TGTGCCAGCAGCGGGAGCGGGTACGAGCAGTACTTC
CASSGSGYEQYF
>TRBV7-8|NA|TRBJ1-6|NA
TGTGCCAGCAGCTTAGCCAGCGCTGGTTCCTATAATTCACCCCTCCACTTT
CASSLASAGSYNSPLHF
>TRBV2|TRBD1|TRBJ2-3|NA
TGTGCTTATTCCCCGGGACAGGGGATCACAGATACGCAGTATTTT
CAYSPGQGITDTQYF
>TRBV5-3|TRBD2|TRBJ2-3|once
TGTGCCAGAAGCCCGGCGGGACTAGCGGATAGCACAGATACGCAGTATTTT
CARSPAGLADSTDTQYF